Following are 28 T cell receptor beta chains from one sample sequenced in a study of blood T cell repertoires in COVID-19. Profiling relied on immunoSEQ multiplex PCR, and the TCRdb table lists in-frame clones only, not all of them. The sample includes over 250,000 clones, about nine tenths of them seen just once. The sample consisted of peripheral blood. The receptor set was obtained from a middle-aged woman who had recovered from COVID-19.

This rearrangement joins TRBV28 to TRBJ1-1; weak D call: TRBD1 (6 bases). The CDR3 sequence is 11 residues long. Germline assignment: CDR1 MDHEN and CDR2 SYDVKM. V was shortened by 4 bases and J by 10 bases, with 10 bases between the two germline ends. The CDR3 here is CASSYRVGAFF. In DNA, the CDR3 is TGTGCCAGCAGTTACAGGGTAGGAGCTTTCTTT.

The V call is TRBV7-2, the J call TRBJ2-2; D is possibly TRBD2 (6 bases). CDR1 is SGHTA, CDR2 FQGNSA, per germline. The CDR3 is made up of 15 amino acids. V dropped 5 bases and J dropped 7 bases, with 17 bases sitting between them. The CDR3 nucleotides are TGTGCCAGCAGCCCCCGGGACTTCCCTGGCGGGGAGCTGTTTTTT. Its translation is CASSPRDFPGGELFF.

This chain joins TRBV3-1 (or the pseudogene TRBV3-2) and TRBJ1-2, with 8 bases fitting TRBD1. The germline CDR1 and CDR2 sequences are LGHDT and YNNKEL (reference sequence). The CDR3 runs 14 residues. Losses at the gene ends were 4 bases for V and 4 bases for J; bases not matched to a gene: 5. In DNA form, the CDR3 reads TGTGCCAGCAGCCGGACAGGGCAGTTCTATGGCTACACCTTC. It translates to CASSRTGQFYGYTF.

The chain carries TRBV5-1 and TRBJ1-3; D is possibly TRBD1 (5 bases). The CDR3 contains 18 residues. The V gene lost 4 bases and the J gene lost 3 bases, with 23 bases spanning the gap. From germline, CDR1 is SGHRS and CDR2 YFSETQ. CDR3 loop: CASSPDTGTLRGGNTIYF. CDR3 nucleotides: TGCGCCAGCAGCCCGGATACAGGTACCCTTAGGGGTGGAAACACCATATATTTT.

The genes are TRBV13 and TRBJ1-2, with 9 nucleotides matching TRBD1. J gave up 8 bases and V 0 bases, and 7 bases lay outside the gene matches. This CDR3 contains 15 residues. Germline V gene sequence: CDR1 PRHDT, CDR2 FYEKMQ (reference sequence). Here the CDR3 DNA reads TGTGCCAGCAGCTTAGGGAGGACAGGGGTCAGGGGCTACACCTTC. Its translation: CASSLGRTGVRGYTF.

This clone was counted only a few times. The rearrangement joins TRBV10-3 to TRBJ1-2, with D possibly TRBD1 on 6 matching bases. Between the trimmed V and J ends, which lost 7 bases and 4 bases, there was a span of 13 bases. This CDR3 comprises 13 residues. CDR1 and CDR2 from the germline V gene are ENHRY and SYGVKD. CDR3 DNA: TGTGCCATCACGGGCAGGGGTGGCTATGGCTACACCTTC. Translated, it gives CAITGRGGYGYTF.

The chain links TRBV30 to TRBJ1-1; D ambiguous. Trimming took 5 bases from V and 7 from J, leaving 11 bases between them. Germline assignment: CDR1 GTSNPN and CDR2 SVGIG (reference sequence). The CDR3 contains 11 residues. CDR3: CAWGPGREAFF. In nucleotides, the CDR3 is TGTGCCTGGGGCCCGGGTCGTGAAGCTTTCTTT.

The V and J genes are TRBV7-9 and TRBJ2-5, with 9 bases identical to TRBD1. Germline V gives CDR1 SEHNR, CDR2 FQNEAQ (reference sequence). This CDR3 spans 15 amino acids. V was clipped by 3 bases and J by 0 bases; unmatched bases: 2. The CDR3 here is CASSFGTGYQETQYF. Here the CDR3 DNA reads TGTGCCAGCAGCTTTGGGACAGGGTACCAAGAGACCCAGTACTTC.

The CDR3 loop reads CASKLARDYEQYF. In nucleotides, the CDR3 is TGTGCCAGCAAGCTAGCCCGGGACTACGAGCAGTACTTC. The rearrangement joins TRBV6-5 to TRBJ2-7, with D perhaps matching TRBD2 (5 bases). V was cut by 7 bases and J by 3 bases, with 13 bases left in between. From germline, CDR1 is MNHEY and CDR2 SVGAGI. The CDR3 consists of 13 residues.

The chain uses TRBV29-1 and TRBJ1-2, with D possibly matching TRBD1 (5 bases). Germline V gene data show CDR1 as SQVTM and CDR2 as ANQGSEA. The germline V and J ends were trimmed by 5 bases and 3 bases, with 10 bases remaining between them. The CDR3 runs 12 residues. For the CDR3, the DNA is TGCAGCGTTCAGGGTGGATACTATGGCTACACCTTC. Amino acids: CSVQGGYYGYTF.

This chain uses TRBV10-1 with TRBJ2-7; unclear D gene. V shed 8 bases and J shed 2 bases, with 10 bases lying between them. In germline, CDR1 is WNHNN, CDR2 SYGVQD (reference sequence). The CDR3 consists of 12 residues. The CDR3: CASSMSTYEQYF. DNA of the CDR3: TGCGCCAGCTCGATGAGTACCTACGAGCAGTACTTC.

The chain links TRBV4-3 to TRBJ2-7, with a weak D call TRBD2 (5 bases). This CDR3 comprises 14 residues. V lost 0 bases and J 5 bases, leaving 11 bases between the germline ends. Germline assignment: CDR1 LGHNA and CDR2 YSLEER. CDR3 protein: CASSQDRLGNEQYF. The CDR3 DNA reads TGCGCCAGCAGCCAAGATAGGCTCGGGAACGAGCAGTACTTC.

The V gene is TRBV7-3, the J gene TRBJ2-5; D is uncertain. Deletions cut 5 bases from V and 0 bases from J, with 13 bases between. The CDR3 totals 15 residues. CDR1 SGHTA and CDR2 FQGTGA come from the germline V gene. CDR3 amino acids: CASSLSPTDQETQYF. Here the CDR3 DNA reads TGTGCCAGCAGCCTCTCCCCCACGGACCAAGAGACCCAGTACTTC.

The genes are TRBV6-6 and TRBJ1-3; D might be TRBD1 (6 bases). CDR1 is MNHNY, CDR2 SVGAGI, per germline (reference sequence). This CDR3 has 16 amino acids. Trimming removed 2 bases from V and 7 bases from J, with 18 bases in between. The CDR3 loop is CASSYRGGPGENTIYF. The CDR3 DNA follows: TGTGCCAGCAGTTACCGGGGGGGGCCGGGGGAGAACACCATATATTTT.

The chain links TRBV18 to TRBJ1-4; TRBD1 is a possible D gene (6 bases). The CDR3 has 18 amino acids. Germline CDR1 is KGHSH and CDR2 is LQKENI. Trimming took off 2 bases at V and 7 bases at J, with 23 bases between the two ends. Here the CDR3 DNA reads TGTGCCAGCTCACCATATATACAGGGCGCATCGGGGGGTGAAAAACTGTTTTTT. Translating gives CASSPYIQGASGGEKLFF.

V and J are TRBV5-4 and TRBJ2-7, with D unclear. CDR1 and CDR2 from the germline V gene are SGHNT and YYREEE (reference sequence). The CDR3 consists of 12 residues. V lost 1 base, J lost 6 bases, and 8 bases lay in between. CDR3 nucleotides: TGTGCCAGCAGCTTGTGGCCGCTCGAGCAGTACTTC. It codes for CASSLWPLEQYF.

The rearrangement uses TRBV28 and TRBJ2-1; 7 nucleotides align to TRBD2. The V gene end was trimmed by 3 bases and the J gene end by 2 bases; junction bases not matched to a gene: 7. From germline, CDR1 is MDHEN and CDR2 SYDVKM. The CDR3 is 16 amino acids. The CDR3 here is CASSLGGGTPYNEQFF. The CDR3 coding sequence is TGTGCCAGCAGTTTGGGGGGGGGTACCCCCTACAATGAGCAGTTCTTC.

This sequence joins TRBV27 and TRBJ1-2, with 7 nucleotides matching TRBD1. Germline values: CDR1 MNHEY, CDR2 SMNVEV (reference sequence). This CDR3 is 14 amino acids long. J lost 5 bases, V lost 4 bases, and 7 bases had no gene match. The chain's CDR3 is CASSWRGGGYGYTF. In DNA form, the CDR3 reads TGTGCCAGCAGTTGGAGAGGGGGCGGGTATGGCTACACCTTC.

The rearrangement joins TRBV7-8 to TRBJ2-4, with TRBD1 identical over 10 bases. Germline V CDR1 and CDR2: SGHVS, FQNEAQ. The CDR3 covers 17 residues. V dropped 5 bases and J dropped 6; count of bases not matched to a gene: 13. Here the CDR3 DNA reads TGTGCCAGCAGCCGAGGAAGACAGGGGGCGTATGGAAACATTCAGTACTTC. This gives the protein CASSRGRQGAYGNIQYF. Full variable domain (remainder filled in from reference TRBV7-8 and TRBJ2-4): GAGVSQSPRYKVAKRGQDVALRCDPISGHVSLFWYQQALGQGPEFLTYFQNEAQLDKSGLPSDRFFAERPEGSVSTLKIQRTQQEDSAVYLCASSRGRQGAYGNIQYFGAGTRLSVL.

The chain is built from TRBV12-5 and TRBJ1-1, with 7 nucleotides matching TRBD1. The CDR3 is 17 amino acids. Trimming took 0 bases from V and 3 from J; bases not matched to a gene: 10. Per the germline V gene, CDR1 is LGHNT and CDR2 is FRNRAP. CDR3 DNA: TGTGCTAGTGGTTTGGTGTTAGTGCAGGGGGTAGACACTGAAGCTTTCTTT. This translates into CASGLVLVQGVDTEAFF.

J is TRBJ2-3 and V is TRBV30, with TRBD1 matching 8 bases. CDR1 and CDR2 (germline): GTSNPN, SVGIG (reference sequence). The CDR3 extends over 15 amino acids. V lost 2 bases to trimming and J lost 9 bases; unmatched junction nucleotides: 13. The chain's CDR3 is CAWSRGRGQLWTQYF. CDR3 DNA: TGTGCCTGGAGTCGGGGCAGGGGGCAACTGTGGACGCAGTATTTT.

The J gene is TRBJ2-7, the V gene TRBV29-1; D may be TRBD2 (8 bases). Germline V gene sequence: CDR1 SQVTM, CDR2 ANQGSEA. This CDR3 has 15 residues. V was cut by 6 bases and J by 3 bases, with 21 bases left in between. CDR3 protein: CSVRGTAGVLYEQYF. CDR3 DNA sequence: TGCAGCGTCCGAGGGACAGCGGGGGTCCTCTACGAGCAGTACTTC.

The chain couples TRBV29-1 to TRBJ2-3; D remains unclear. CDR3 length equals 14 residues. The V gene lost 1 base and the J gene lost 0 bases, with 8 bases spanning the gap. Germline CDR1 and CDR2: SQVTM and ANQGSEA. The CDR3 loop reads CSVEVASSTDTQYF. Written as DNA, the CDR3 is TGCAGCGTTGAAGTGGCTTCTAGCACAGATACGCAGTATTTT.

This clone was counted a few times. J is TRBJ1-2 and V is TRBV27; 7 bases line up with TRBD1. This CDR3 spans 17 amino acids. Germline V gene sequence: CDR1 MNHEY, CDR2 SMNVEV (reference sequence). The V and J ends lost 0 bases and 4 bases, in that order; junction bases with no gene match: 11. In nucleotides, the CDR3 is TGTGCCAGCAGTTTATCGCAGGGGGGACATCACCCCTATGGCTACACCTTC. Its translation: CASSLSQGGHHPYGYTF.

Here the CDR3 reads CAQRKGADTIYF. CDR3 coding DNA: TGTGCCCAACGGAAAGGCGCGGACACCATATATTTT. The V gene is TRBV21-1, the J gene TRBJ1-3. TRBV21-1 is a documented pseudogene. The CDR3 is 12 residues long.

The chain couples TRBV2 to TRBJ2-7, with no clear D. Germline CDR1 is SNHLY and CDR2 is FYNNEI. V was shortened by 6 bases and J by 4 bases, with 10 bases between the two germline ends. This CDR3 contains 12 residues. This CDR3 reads CASRISVYEQYF. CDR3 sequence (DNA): TGTGCCAGCAGAATATCGGTGTACGAGCAGTACTTC.

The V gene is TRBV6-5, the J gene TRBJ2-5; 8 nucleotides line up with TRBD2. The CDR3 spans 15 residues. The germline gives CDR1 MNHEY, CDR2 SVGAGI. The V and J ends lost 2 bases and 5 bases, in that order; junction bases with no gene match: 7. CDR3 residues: CASSYRTSGVETQYF. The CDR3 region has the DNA TGTGCCAGCAGTTACCGAACTAGCGGCGTGGAGACCCAGTACTTC.

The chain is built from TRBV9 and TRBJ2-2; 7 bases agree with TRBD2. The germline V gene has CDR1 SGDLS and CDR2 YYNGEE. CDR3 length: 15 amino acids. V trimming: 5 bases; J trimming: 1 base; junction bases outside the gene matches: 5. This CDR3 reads CASRGGGGNTGELFF. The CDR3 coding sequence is TGTGCCAGCAGGGGTGGCGGGGGGAACACCGGGGAGCTGTTTTTT.